The text below deals with one T cell receptor (beta chain). This clone came up a few times. Its antigen has not been determined. The sample holds no much larger clone one base away, and base qualities are not on file. From a lookup of the germline V gene, CDR1 and CDR2 are SGHTA and FQGNSA. The CDR3 numbers 17 residues from cysteine through phenylalanine. Just CDR3 DNA is preserved here, 51 bases in frame from base 1. V is pared back by 2 bases and J by 4 bases, with 17 bases lying between the germline termini. All of the isolated RNA was reverse transcribed with the High Capacity cDNA Reverse Transcription Kit, so expressed TCRB transcripts were sequenced. Deep immunoSEQ sequencing was applied to naive, central memory and regulatory T cell samples, giving an average of about 3.7 million total reads per sample. After sorted cells were lysed in RLT buffer, RNA was extracted with DNase-treated RNeasy Micro or Mini kits, with the choice depending on cell number. Each cell subset was processed on its own to prevent cross-contamination, while patient and healthy donor samples were processed together. TCRB sequences were amplified from cDNA with the immunoSEQ multiplex PCR, producing 87-bp fragments spanning the CDR3 region. Sequencing of the amplicons was done on the Illumina HiSeq platform. For the original study's pipeline: Synthetic template baselines were used to correct PCR bias computationally, reads within Hamming distance 2 were collapsed, and singletons that could not be merged were discarded. Reads were aligned against IMGT to assign V, D and J genes, CDR3 length and insertions or deletions at six rearrangement sites. Within each subset, clonotype counts were normalized to sorted cell number, after which true diversity and Gini coefficients were computed with the tcR R package. Repertoire sharing was quantified using the overlap coefficient calculated on TCRB nucleotide sequences. Out-of-frame TCRB sequences from naive cells were analyzed to stand in for the pre-selection repertoire. Drawn from immuneACCESS, this table holds only the in-frame rearrangements with V and J called that TCRdb kept. Clones are partly lost; checked studies trace under half to an unresolved V gene and leave the rest unexplained. V and J calls and clone size follow that table, whereas D and trimming were derived from the DNA. The sample contains about 650,000 clones, 12% of them found a single time. The top ten clones comprise more than 0.09% of the sample.

The data stem from a study of beta chain features in type 1 diabetes (dated by TCRdb to the late 2010s). About the full investigation: No differences in mean age, gender distribution, total cell number or subset yield were found between patients and healthy donors. The study compared the TCRB repertoires of sorted circulating CD4+ T cell subsets in recently diagnosed type 1 diabetes patients with those in matched healthy donors. Regulatory and stem cell-like memory subsets were isolated from only 8 patients and roughly 8 healthy donors, whereas naive and central memory subsets came from all 30 or so donors. A total of 85 million to 140 million sorted cells were examined across all samples, and a strong correlation was observed between cell number per subset and RNA yield.

On the study overall, not on this receptor specifically: A moderate but significant shortening of TCRB CDR3 length was observed in type 1 diabetes patients in all four CD4+ subsets. HLA sub-analyses involved small numbers of individuals, so any influence of HLA type on TCRB rearrangement remained unresolved. The naive, central memory and regulatory TCRB repertoires appeared to resemble one another more closely among patients than among healthy donors. PCR may preferentially amplify shorter templates, but because patient and control samples were amplified and corrected together, any resulting skew would affect both groups equally. At VDJ recombination sites, patients with type 1 diabetes made fewer insertions and deleted more nucleotides, a pattern implying thymic rearrangement abnormalities. Because cDNA rather than genomic DNA was sequenced, highly expressing activated cells could have been over-represented, although no difference in activation and CD3 levels was found between groups.

A single peripheral blood draw of about 116 mL on average was collected from each donor into heparinised tubes. Using a panel that included CD45RO, CCR7, CD25, CD127, CD95 and CD27, naive, central memory, regulatory and stem cell-like memory CD4+ T cells were sorted on a BD FACSAria II. A purity above 98% was achieved for all sorted populations. Right away, PBMCs were isolated by Lymphoprep density gradient centrifugation and were stained directly, with no culture step. Samples were stained and sorted in pairs, with one healthy donor and one patient per experiment, so that batch effects were minimized.

The receptor was derived from a man younger than 40 with type 1 diabetes. The V and J segments used are TRBV7-2 and TRBJ1-4; no D gene call is confident. The sample consisted of naive CD4+ T cells from blood. The meaning of the sample's cell subset or site label: true naive CD4+ T cells. The nucleotides are TGTGCCAGCAGCTTAAGGTCTCCCGAAGGAAGTAATGAAAAACTGTTTTTT. The translation is CASSLRSPEGSNEKLFF.